Here is one T cell receptor (beta chain) with its context. Its antigen remains unknown. Clones were read by immunoSEQ multiplex PCR, and TCRdb kept only the in-frame ones, dropping some. Among some 77,000 clones, around 90% were seen once, and the ten largest hold 15% to 20%. The data are from a study of identifying expanded T cells in peripheral blood. Study-wide results and caveats: Roughly 2-week clone count variance significantly increased as total template count grew. Technical replicates showed about 1.2 changed clones; two weeks about 16; four weeks 19.

The CDR3 has 12 residues. V dropped 0 bases and J dropped 9 bases, with 9 bases sitting between them. Germline-derived CDR1 and CDR2 are SGHRS and YFSETQ. During the collection period, no donor immune events like infections were recorded. This TCR derives from a person aged 18 to 75 in good health. This chain uses TRBV5-1 with TRBJ1-1; D is ambiguous. The sample comprised blood. The CDR3 loop is CASSLGATKAFF. CDR3 DNA: TGCGCCAGCAGCTTGGGTGCTACGAAAGCTTTCTTT. Based on the CDR3 plus reference TRBV5-1 and TRBJ1-1, the full variable domain is KAGVTQTPRYLIKTRGQQVTLSCSPISGHRSVSWYQQTPGQGLQFLFEYFSETQRNKGNFPGRFSGRQFSNSRSEMNVSTLELGDSALYLCASSLGATKAFFGQGTRLTVV.